Shown below are 30 T cell receptor beta chains from a single sample sequenced in a study of OX40 agonist ivuxolimab in advanced cancers. Only in-frame clones appear in the TCRdb table, and some are missing; sequencing was by immunoSEQ multiplex PCR. The sample lists roughly 34,000 clones, 84% occurring once. The input for sequencing was CD4+ or CD8+ T cells sorted from blood, taken in a trial of the OX40 agonist ivuxolimab. These receptors were collected from an adult with an advanced solid tumor such as melanoma, head and neck, liver or kidney cancer.

V usage is TRBV7-9 and J usage is TRBJ2-5; a weak D match, TRBD1 (6 bases). Germline V gives CDR1 SEHNR, CDR2 FQNEAQ (reference sequence). The germline V and J ends were trimmed by 2 bases and 5 bases, with 15 bases remaining between them. The CDR3 is made up of 15 amino acids. This chain's CDR3 is CASSLLSGARETQYF. CDR3 in DNA: TGTGCCAGCAGCTTATTATCAGGGGCAAGGGAGACCCAGTACTTC.

V is TRBV30 and J is TRBJ1-2; the D is unclear. The CDR3 has 11 amino acids. Germline CDR1 reads GTSNPN; CDR2 reads SVGIG (reference sequence). With 1 base removed from V and 6 bases from J, the gap between germline ends came to 6 bases. The CDR3 sequence is CAWSERDGYTF. As DNA, the CDR3 is TGTGCCTGGAGTGAGAGGGATGGCTACACCTTC.

The chain recombines TRBV6-5 with TRBJ1-1, with D uncertain. This CDR3 spans 14 amino acids. Germline CDR1 reads MNHEY; CDR2 reads SVGAGI. Trimming took off 5 bases at V and 1 base at J, with 11 bases between the two ends. The CDR3 region is CASSISGGNTEAFF. For the CDR3, the DNA is TGTGCCAGCAGTATAAGCGGCGGGAACACTGAAGCTTTCTTT.

The chain uses TRBV27 and TRBJ2-1; 7 bases are shared with TRBD1. Germline trimming cut 6 bases from V and 4 bases from J; bases unmatched to any gene: 9. This CDR3 spans 15 amino acids. CDR1 is MNHEY and CDR2 is SMNVEV in the germline V gene (reference sequence). CDR3 bases: TGTGCCAGCAGGGATGGGACAGCACTTTACAATGAGCAGTTCTTC. Translated, it gives CASRDGTALYNEQFF.

This sequence joins TRBV28 and TRBJ2-7, with 11 bases fitting TRBD1. Germline V gene data show CDR1 as MDHEN and CDR2 as SYDVKM. J gave up 3 bases and V 3 bases, and 1 base lay outside the gene matches. The CDR3 is 14 amino acids. CDR3 DNA: TGTGCCAGCAGTTTTGGGACAGGGGGCTACGAGCAGTACTTC. Protein sequence: CASSFGTGGYEQYF.

V gene TRBV19 combines with J gene TRBJ2-7; either TRBD1 or TRBD2 may fit D (5 bases each). Trimming removed 0 bases at V and 3 bases at J, with 15 bases between. The CDR3 contains 16 residues. Germline CDR1 reads LNHDA; CDR2 reads SQIVND (reference sequence). DNA of the CDR3: TGTGCCAGTAGTATAGAAGACGGGACGGGGTACTACGAGCAGTACTTC. As protein: CASSIEDGTGYYEQYF.

V is TRBV4-3 and J is TRBJ1-2; D gene ambiguous. V lost 0 bases and J 4 bases, leaving 18 bases between the germline ends. This CDR3 contains 17 residues. Germline V gene lookup returns CDR1 LGHNA and CDR2 YSLEER. CDR3 nucleotide sequence: TGCGCCAGCAGCCAAGATCCACCCCGGGAACCCCCCTATGGCTACACCTTC. Translating it yields CASSQDPPREPPYGYTF.

The CDR3 region is CASRPGDTGELFF. The CDR3 coding sequence is TGCGCCAGCCGCCCGGGGGACACCGGGGAGCTGTTTTTT. J is TRBJ2-2 and V is TRBV4-1, with D possibly TRBD2 on 6 matching bases. CDR1 and CDR2 (germline): MGHRA, YSYEKL. Between the trimmed V and J ends, which lost 8 bases and 3 bases, there was a span of 10 bases. This CDR3 is built from 13 residues.

The rearrangement joins TRBV7-2 to TRBJ2-7; D remains unclear. CDR1 SGHTA and CDR2 FQGNSA come from the germline V gene. Trimming cost V 2 bases and J 4 bases, with 6 bases left between them. The CDR3 loop spans 12 amino acids. The CDR3 region has the DNA TGTGCCAGCAGCTTACAGGAGTACGAGCAGTACTTC. Translated: CASSLQEYEQYF.

The V call is TRBV28, the J call TRBJ2-1; TRBD2 matches 10 bases. The germline gives CDR1 MDHEN, CDR2 SYDVKM. This CDR3 has 17 residues. Trimming removed 4 bases from V and 2 bases from J; junction bases left unmatched: 8. CDR3 sequence reads: CASSSPQLAGAYNEQFF. CDR3 bases: TGTGCCAGCAGTTCCCCGCAGCTAGCGGGGGCCTACAATGAGCAGTTCTTC.

The gene calls are TRBV4-2 and TRBJ1-2; tentative D call: TRBD1 (5 bases). Trimming stripped 0 bases from V and 1 base from J, with 12 bases between. The CDR3 totals 16 residues. Germline CDR1 reads LGHNA; CDR2 reads YNFKEQ. DNA of the CDR3: TGTGCCAGCAGCCAAGATGGGGCGGGGGATAACTATGGCTACACCTTC. Amino acids: CASSQDGAGDNYGYTF.

The V gene is TRBV4-1, the J gene TRBJ1-4; 10 bases line up with TRBD1. This CDR3 comprises 17 residues. V shed 0 bases, J shed 7 bases, and the junction held 8 bases outside the gene matches. The V gene's germline CDR1 is MGHRA and CDR2 YSYEKL. In DNA, the CDR3 is TGCGCCAGCAGCCAAGATAGCCCCGGACAGGGGGGTGAAAAACTGTTTTTT. Protein: CASSQDSPGQGGEKLFF.

J is TRBJ1-3 and V is TRBV6-6, with a possible D match to TRBD1 (6 bases). Looked up from germline, CDR1 is MNHNY and CDR2 is SVGAGI (reference sequence). With 1 base removed from V and 7 bases from J, the gap between germline ends came to 11 bases. This CDR3 spans 14 amino acids. The CDR3: CASSYYGGYNTIYF. Written as DNA, the CDR3 is TGTGCCAGCAGTTACTATGGGGGCTACAACACCATATATTTT.

V is TRBV19 and J is TRBJ1-5, with D hard to call. Germline V lookup: CDR1 LNHDA, CDR2 SQIVND (reference sequence). Trimming stripped 3 bases from V and 0 bases from J, with 9 bases between. The CDR3 runs to 15 residues. In nucleotides, the CDR3 is TGTGCCAGTAGTATCCGGGAGCCTAGCAATCAGCCCCAGCATTTT. Translation gives CASSIREPSNQPQHF. The full variable domain, rest sourced from reference TRBV19 and TRBJ1-5, is DGGITQSPKYLFRKEGQNVTLSCEQNLNHDAMYWYRQDPGQGLRLIYYSQIVNDFQKGDIAEGYSVSREKKESFPLTVTSAQKNPTAFYLCASSIREPSNQPQHFGDGTRLSIL.

The gene calls are TRBV9 and TRBJ1-2; D might be TRBD1 (5 bases). V lost 4 bases and J lost 2, with 15 bases in between. Germline CDR1 reads SGDLS; CDR2 reads YYNGEE. The CDR3 has 15 amino acids. The CDR3 DNA reads as TGTGCCAGCAGCCCTTTAAGGGGACGGAACTATGGCTACACCTTC. It translates to CASSPLRGRNYGYTF.

The J gene is TRBJ2-7, the V gene TRBV11-2; a possible D gene is TRBD1 (6 bases). CDR1 and CDR2 (germline): SGHAT, FQNNGV. CDR3 size: 16 residues. V lost 3 bases and J lost 4, with 19 bases in between. For the CDR3, the DNA is TGTGCCAGCAGCTTTCTGGGGTCCGGGACACTTTACGAGCAGTACTTC. Encoded protein: CASSFLGSGTLYEQYF.

This chain links TRBV30 with TRBJ2-1; TRBD2 matches 7 bases. Germline V gene sequence: CDR1 GTSNPN, CDR2 SVGIG (reference sequence). The junction had 7 bases not matched to a gene; V was cut back by 5 bases and J by 6 bases. The CDR3 loop spans 13 amino acids. As DNA, the CDR3 is TGTGCCTGGCGTCGCGGGGGACGCAATGAGCAGTTCTTC. Protein: CAWRRGGRNEQFF.

J is TRBJ1-2 and V is TRBV19, with TRBD1 matching 7 bases. Per germline, CDR1 LNHDA and CDR2 SQIVND (reference sequence). The V segment lost 4 bases and the J segment 7 bases; nucleotides outside the gene matches: 9. CDR3 length: 14 residues. The CDR3 region is CASSSDREAGGYTF. DNA for the CDR3: TGTGCCAGTAGTAGCGACAGGGAAGCAGGTGGCTACACCTTC.

In this sample, this clone turned up a few times. This specimen includes other DNA sequences encoding the same CDR3. The gene calls are TRBV29-1 and TRBJ1-1, with a weak D call TRBD1 (6 bases). Germline CDR1 is SQVTM and CDR2 is ANQGSEA. V gave up 3 bases and J gave up 3 bases, with 8 bases separating them. The CDR3 extends over 12 amino acids. CDR3: CSVDTGYTEAFF. CDR3 nucleotide sequence: TGCAGCGTTGACACAGGGTACACTGAAGCTTTCTTT.

The CDR3 reads CSVEGGAVSTDTQYF. In DNA form, the CDR3 reads TGCAGCGTTGAGGGGGGAGCTGTTAGCACAGATACGCAGTATTTT. The chain uses TRBV29-1 and TRBJ2-3; tentative D call: TRBD2 (6 bases). The CDR3 has 15 residues. V was clipped by 3 bases and J by 0 bases, with 13 bases between them. Germline assignment: CDR1 SQVTM and CDR2 ANQGSEA.

The rearrangement links TRBV5-4 to TRBJ2-7, with TRBD2 matching over 9 bases. This CDR3 is 17 amino acids long. With 4 bases clipped from V and 4 bases from J, the junction kept 15 bases outside the gene matches. CDR1 and CDR2 (germline): SGHNT, YYREEE (reference sequence). The CDR3 protein is CASSHDRLAERPYEQYF. In DNA, the CDR3 is TGTGCCAGCAGCCACGACCGACTAGCGGAACGACCTTACGAGCAGTACTTC.

CDR3 sequence (DNA): TGTGCCAGCAGCGGGGGATCTAGAGAGACCCAGTACTTC. Amino acid sequence: CASSGGSRETQYF. The chain employs TRBV9 and TRBJ2-5; D is undetermined. Germline lookup yields CDR1 SGDLS and CDR2 YYNGEE. V was clipped by 3 bases and J by 4 bases, with 10 bases between them. The CDR3 contains 13 residues. Supplemented by reference TRBV9 and TRBJ2-5, the full variable domain reads DSGVTQTPKHLITATGQRVTLRCSPRSGDLSVYWYQQSLDQGLQFLIQYYNGEERAKGNILERFSAQQFPDLHSELNLSSLELGDSALYFCASSGGSRETQYFGPGTRLLVL.

This rearrangement joins TRBV29-1 to TRBJ2-2; D is perhaps TRBD1 (5 bases). Trimming left V 3 bases short and J 5 bases short, with 16 bases between. Germline V gene sequence: CDR1 SQVTM, CDR2 ANQGSEA. The CDR3 extends over 15 amino acids. CDR3 amino acids: CSVESKGKGTGELFF. The CDR3 DNA reads TGCAGCGTTGAGTCAAAGGGGAAAGGAACCGGGGAGCTGTTTTTT.

This clone was counted only a few times. The chain couples TRBV6-1 to TRBJ2-7, with a tentative D call TRBD2 (5 bases). The CDR3 is 12 amino acids. V lost 11 bases and J 2 bases, leaving 13 bases between the germline ends. Per germline, CDR1 MNHNS and CDR2 SASEGT. CDR3 residues: CAGSPGAYEQYF. CDR3 in DNA: TGTGCCGGATCCCCCGGGGCCTACGAGCAGTACTTC.

The V call is TRBV5-1, the J call TRBJ2-7, with D tentatively TRBD1 (5 bases). The CDR3 covers 14 residues. Trimming took 0 bases from V and 3 from J, leaving 10 bases between them. Per germline, CDR1 SGHRS and CDR2 YFSETQ. The CDR3 loop is CASSLATGYYEQYF. In DNA, the CDR3 is TGCGCCAGCAGCTTGGCTACAGGCTACTACGAGCAGTACTTC. The whole variable domain, remainder taken from reference TRBV5-1 and TRBJ2-7, is KAGVTQTPRYLIKTRGQQVTLSCSPISGHRSVSWYQQTPGQGLQFLFEYFSETQRNKGNFPGRFSGRQFSNSRSEMNVSTLELGDSALYLCASSLATGYYEQYFGPGTRLTVT.

The chain combines TRBV9 with TRBJ2-5; D is perhaps TRBD1 (6 bases). Germline V CDR1 and CDR2: SGDLS, YYNGEE. Trimming pared 0 bases from V and 4 bases from J, leaving 10 bases between. This CDR3 region has 14 residues. The CDR3 protein is CASSVARGRETQYF. DNA of the CDR3: TGTGCCAGCAGCGTAGCCAGGGGAAGAGAGACCCAGTACTTC.

This rearrangement joins TRBV9 to TRBJ2-7; no clear D. Looked up from germline, CDR1 is SGDLS and CDR2 is YYNGEE. There are 15 residues in the CDR3. Trimming left V 3 bases short and J 6 bases short, with 19 bases between. Written as DNA, the CDR3 is TGTGCCAGCAGCGCGAACGACCCTGTGGGTTCCGAGCAGTACTTC. Translating it yields CASSANDPVGSEQYF.

This sequence joins TRBV30 and TRBJ2-2, with 8 bases that match TRBD2. The J segment lost 4 bases and the V segment lost 1 base, leaving 2 bases of the junction unmatched. Germline CDR1 and CDR2: GTSNPN and SVGIG (reference sequence). CDR3 size: 14 residues. This chain's CDR3 is CAWSAGLATGELFF. The CDR3 DNA reads TGTGCCTGGAGTGCCGGACTAGCCACCGGGGAGCTGTTTTTT.

The chain links TRBV10-3 to TRBJ2-2; no clear D gene. V lost 3 bases to trimming and J lost 1 base, with 12 bases between them. Germline loops: CDR1 ENHRY, CDR2 SYGVKD. This CDR3 contains 16 residues. The DNA for the CDR3 is TGTGCCATCAGTGAACTTAATTACGAGAACACCGGGGAGCTGTTTTTT. Protein sequence: CAISELNYENTGELFF.

V gene TRBV2 combines with J gene TRBJ2-5; 7 bases are shared with TRBD1. The CDR3 is made up of 19 amino acids. The ends lost 0 bases at V and 2 bases at J; junction bases unmatched: 15. Germline V gene lookup returns CDR1 SNHLY and CDR2 FYNNEI. The CDR3 spells CASSEAGWDGQDIQETQYF. In nucleotides, the CDR3 is TGTGCCAGCAGTGAAGCGGGGTGGGACGGACAGGACATACAAGAGACCCAGTACTTC.